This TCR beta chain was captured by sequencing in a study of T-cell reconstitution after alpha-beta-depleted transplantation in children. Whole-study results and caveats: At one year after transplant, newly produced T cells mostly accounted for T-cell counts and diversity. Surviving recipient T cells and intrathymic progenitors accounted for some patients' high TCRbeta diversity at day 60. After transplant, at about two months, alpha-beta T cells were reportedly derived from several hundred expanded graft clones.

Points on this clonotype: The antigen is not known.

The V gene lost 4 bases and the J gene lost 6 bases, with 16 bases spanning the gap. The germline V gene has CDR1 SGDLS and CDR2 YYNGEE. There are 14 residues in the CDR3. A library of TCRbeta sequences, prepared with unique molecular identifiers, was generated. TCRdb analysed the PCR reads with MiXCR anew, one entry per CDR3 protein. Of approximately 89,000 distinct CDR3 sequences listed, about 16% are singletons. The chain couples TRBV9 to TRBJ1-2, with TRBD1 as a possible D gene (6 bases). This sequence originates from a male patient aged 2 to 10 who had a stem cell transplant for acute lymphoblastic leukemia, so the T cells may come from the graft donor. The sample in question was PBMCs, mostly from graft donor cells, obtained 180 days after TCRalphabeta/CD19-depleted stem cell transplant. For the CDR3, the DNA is TGTGCCAGCAGCTCCCGGACAGTTCACAATGGCTACACCTTC. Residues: CASSSRTVHNGYTF.